The sequence of this TCR beta chain was determined in a study of identical twins. Donors were all healthy Caucasians. Germline CDR1 and CDR2: SQVTM and ANQGSEA. The CDR3 consists of 13 residues. Losses at the gene ends were 6 bases for V and 0 bases for J; bases not matched to a gene: 4. A word on this clonotype: Its antigen remains unidentified.

General study results and limits: Interpretation of the results relied on cross-sectional statistical analysis and not on following the same donors. For cord blood, abundant beta clonotypes had fewer insertions, unlike memory repertoires, which showed none. Recombination models fit unrelated individuals' TCR alpha sharing but underestimated twins'.

One entry per CDR3 protein, called by TCRdb with MiXCR from the 5' RACE reads. The sample contains more than 400,000 distinct CDR3 sequences, nearly 15% of which appear only once. These data were also filed under a second study, of yellow fever vaccine responses in identical twins.

J is TRBJ2-7 and V is TRBV29-1; 8 nucleotides agree with TRBD2. The sequencing input was CD4+ T cells sorted from blood. This TCR was sampled from a woman in her late teens or twenties in good health. Written as DNA, the CDR3 is TGCAGCGTAGTAGCGGGATACTCCTACGAGCAGTACTTC. This sequence encodes CSVVAGYSYEQYF.